This is a list of T cell receptor beta chains from one sample in a study of OX40 agonist ivuxolimab in advanced cancers. Clones were read by immunoSEQ multiplex PCR, and TCRdb kept only the in-frame ones, dropping some. The table shows 70,000 to 100,000 clones, with 85% to 90% occurring only once. This material consisted of CD4+ or CD8+ T cells sorted from blood, taken in a trial of the OX40 agonist ivuxolimab. Source of these receptors: an adult with an advanced solid tumor such as melanoma, head and neck, liver or kidney cancer. Both conserved end residues are part of each CDR3. Fields, in order: V gene, D gene, clone size, J gene, CDR3 protein, CDR3 DNA. A D gene is named only where the DNA matches it firmly. Rows may omit the clone size; those that give it use once, few, many or a size class.

TRBV6-5	NA	NA	TRBJ2-5	CASSRMGGVQETQYF	TGTGCCAGCAGCCGTATGGGTGGCGTCCAAGAGACCCAGTACTTC
TRBV30	NA	NA	TRBJ2-7	CAWSVGQGSYEQYF	TGTGCCTGGAGTGTAGGTCAGGGGTCCTACGAGCAGTACTTC
TRBV30	NA	NA	TRBJ1-1	CAWSTNTEAFF	TGTGCCTGGAGTACCAACACTGAAGCTTTCTTT
TRBV2	NA	NA	TRBJ1-2	CASSDSTVNGYTF	TGTGCCAGCAGTGACTCGACAGTAAATGGCTACACCTTC
TRBV18	TRBD2	NA	TRBJ2-1	CASSKATSGREDEQFF	TGTGCCAGCTCCAAAGCTACTAGCGGGAGGGAGGATGAGCAGTTCTTC
TRBV6-5	TRBD1	NA	TRBJ1-2	CASTTGDYYGYTF	TGTGCCAGCACCACAGGGGATTACTATGGCTACACCTTC
TRBV9	NA	NA	TRBJ2-3	CASSVGGIGTDTQYF	TGTGCCAGCAGCGTAGGCGGGATTGGCACAGATACGCAGTATTTT
TRBV11-2	NA	NA	TRBJ2-2	CASSLDRAGLPTGELFF	TGTGCCAGCAGCTTAGATCGCGCGGGCTTACCCACCGGGGAGCTGTTTTTT
TRBV19	NA	NA	TRBJ2-3	CASSMSDTQYF	TGTGCCAGTAGTATGTCGGATACGCAGTATTTT
TRBV2	NA	NA	TRBJ1-1	CASSEITVRNTEAFF	TGTGCCAGCAGTGAAATCACGGTTAGGAACACTGAAGCTTTCTTT
TRBV30	TRBD2	NA	TRBJ2-1	CAWSVAGGPHEQFF	TGTGCCTGGAGTGTGGCGGGAGGGCCCCATGAGCAGTTCTTC
TRBV6-8	TRBD1	NA	TRBJ1-2	CASSYGTGLYGYTF	TGTGCCAGCAGTTACGGGACAGGTCTCTATGGCTACACCTTC
TRBV5-6	TRBD1	NA	TRBJ2-7	CASSSETGGPYEQYF	TGTGCCAGCAGCTCCGAGACAGGGGGGCCCTACGAGCAGTACTTC
TRBV5-1	TRBD1	once	TRBJ2-3	CASSLREQGFVGTDTQYF	TGCGCCAGCAGCTTGAGGGAACAGGGGTTCGTTGGCACAGATACGCAGTATTTT
TRBV11-2	TRBD2	NA	TRBJ2-7	CASSSLAGAPPYEQYF	TGTGCCAGCAGCTCCCTAGCGGGAGCCCCTCCCTACGAGCAGTACTTC
TRBV30	TRBD2	once	TRBJ2-7	CAWRTSGGEQYF	TGTGCCTGGAGGACTAGCGGGGGAGAGCAGTACTTC
TRBV25-1	NA	NA	TRBJ2-1	CASSSYNEQFF	TGTGCCAGCAGCAGTTACAATGAGCAGTTCTTC
TRBV7-9	NA	NA	TRBJ1-2	CASSSTNRDFNYGYTF	TGTGCCAGCAGCTCTACAAACCGGGACTTTAACTATGGCTACACCTTC
TRBV2	NA	NA	TRBJ2-7	CASRGYEQYF	TGTGCCAGCAGGGGTTACGAGCAGTACTTC
TRBV9	NA	NA	TRBJ1-3	CASSSYGNTIYF	TGTGCCAGCAGCTCCTATGGAAACACCATATATTTT
TRBV7-2	TRBD1	NA	TRBJ2-7	CASSLDRKYEQYF	TGTGCCAGCAGCCTGGACAGGAAATACGAGCAGTACTTC
TRBV7-4	TRBD1	NA	TRBJ2-7	CASSSTGTGPREQYF	TGTGCCAGCAGCTCGACCGGGACAGGGCCTCGCGAGCAGTACTTC
TRBV5-1	NA	NA	TRBJ1-1	CASNRGGAEAFF	TGCGCCAGCAATCGAGGAGGGGCTGAAGCTTTCTTT
TRBV29-1	NA	once	TRBJ2-3	CSVVGDTYTDTQYF	TGCAGCGTTGTAGGGGACACCTACACAGATACGCAGTATTTT
TRBV9	TRBD1	NA	TRBJ2-1	CASSVAGASGQPPDLFRSDEQFF	TGTGCCAGCAGCGTAGCAGGGGCGTCGGGACAGCCCCCGGATTTATTCAGGTCGGATGAGCAGTTCTTC
TRBV7-3	NA	NA	TRBJ1-3	CASSPGAGNTIYF	TGTGCCAGCAGCCCCGGGGCAGGGAACACCATATATTTT
TRBV28	TRBD1	NA	TRBJ2-3	CASSPDRGKDTQYF	TGTGCCAGCAGTCCGGACAGGGGAAAAGATACGCAGTATTTT
TRBV11-2	NA	few	TRBJ2-5	CASSLDPGRVETQYF	TGTGCCAGCAGCTTAGATCCCGGCAGGGTGGAGACCCAGTACTTC
TRBV7-9	TRBD1	NA	TRBJ1-1	CASSSPTGQLNTEAFF	TGTGCCAGCAGCTCGCCGACGGGACAGCTGAACACTGAAGCTTTCTTT